This T cell receptor beta chain was documented in a study of T cell clones after liver transplantation (dated by TCRdb to the late 2010s). Regarding the complete study: ITN030ST, the source of the samples, was a randomized trial that attempted immunosuppression withdrawal within 2 years of liver transplantation. Tolerance meant complete immunosuppression withdrawal for at least one year without liver enzymes rising beyond twice the upper limit of normal. Third party-reactive TCRbeta sequences from pre-transplant MLRs were also identified as an antigen-independent comparator for donor-reactive sequences. Blood samples were collected pre-transplant, pre-randomization before withdrawal, and post-randomization after either full withdrawal or failed withdrawal. Until randomization at 12-24 months post-transplant, subjects were given standard immunosuppression, with no induction therapy. Of the eight recipients, a few were HCV-positive, while the remaining recipients had been transplanted for non-autoimmune, non-viral indications. The studied cohort comprised 8 liver transplant recipients, 3 classified as tolerant and 5 as non-tolerant. After a pre-transplant mixed lymphocyte reaction, TCRbeta sequencing was used to pinpoint donor-reactive T cell clones, which were subsequently tracked in post-transplant blood. Summary of the overall study and its limitations: Since no allograft tissue specimens were available, donor-reactive T cells may have migrated into the graft instead of being deleted. Because of small, heterogeneous patient numbers and non-standardized post-transplant time points, the conclusions were only preliminary. Donor-reactive sequences declined more than third party-reactive ones, suggesting partial antigen-specific deletion unrelated to withdrawal success. Once repertoire turnover was taken into account, donor-reactive detection showed a significant reduction for CD4 in 7 of 8 subjects and for CD8 in 8 of 8. In most of the 8 subjects, regardless of tolerance or HCV status, circulating donor-reactive CD4 TCRbeta sequences dropped significantly post-transplant. In two subjects, low numbers of available donor cells limited the measurable donor-reactive repertoire.

Using immunoSEQ, frozen genomic DNA was subjected to high-throughput TCRbeta CDR3 sequencing, a process that included PCR amplification, mapping, bias correction and internal controls. The paper's data handling went like this. Only productive rearrangements were retained, and each unique TCRbeta sequence was defined by its CDR3 nucleotide sequence together with its V and J gene. For classification of a sequence as donor-reactive, at least 5-fold expansion in CFSE-low cells relative to unstimulated pre-transplant cells and a frequency of at least 0.01% were required. Per-subject minimum frequency thresholds, based on the lowest-template unstimulated sample, ensured at least 90% detection power. Jensen-Shannon divergence between the top 1000 TCRbeta sequences post-transplant and pre-transplant was used to measure repertoire turnover. Two-sided Fisher's exact tests were used to test for changes in the detection of donor-reactive sequences. TCRdb carries this immuneACCESS record with in-frame sequences only. Its versions omit some clonotypes, under half of them owing to an unresolved V gene in the studies checked, with the rest unexplained. V, J and clone size were drawn from that table, and D and trimming were deduced from the DNA. Here the sample has 49,000 or so clones; 65% to 80% occur a single time. About 10% of the sample lies in the top ten.

Reading from cysteine to phenylalanine, the CDR3 counts 16 amino acids. Only CDR3 DNA is held: 48 bases, read in frame from base 1. Looking up the germline V gene yields CDR1 SGHDT and CDR2 YYEEEE. The junction shows trimming of 4 bases on V and 5 bases on J, plus 18 bases between the germline ends. Of note for this clone: Its recognized antigen is unknown. No base-level quality is on record; no much larger clone is a single base apart.

Thawed unstimulated PBMCs were stained for CD3, CD4 and CD8 and FACS-sorted into CD3+CD4+ and CD3+CD8+ populations. Each of the 8 studied subjects was randomized to immunosuppression withdrawal. The Qiagen DNeasy Blood and Tissue Kit was used for isolation of genomic DNA. The receptor was isolated from a human patient who received a liver transplant. Following a transplant, some T cells may be graft donor cells, not patient cells. This specimen was CD4+ T cells from blood, taken less than 70 months after liver transplant. This chain joins TRBV5-6 to TRBJ1-4, and perhaps TRBD1 as D gene, on 5 matching bases. In nucleotides, the sequence is TGTGCCAGCAGCACCACCCGGGGGATTGGAAATGAAAAACTGTTTTTT. It encodes CASSTTRGIGNEKLFF.